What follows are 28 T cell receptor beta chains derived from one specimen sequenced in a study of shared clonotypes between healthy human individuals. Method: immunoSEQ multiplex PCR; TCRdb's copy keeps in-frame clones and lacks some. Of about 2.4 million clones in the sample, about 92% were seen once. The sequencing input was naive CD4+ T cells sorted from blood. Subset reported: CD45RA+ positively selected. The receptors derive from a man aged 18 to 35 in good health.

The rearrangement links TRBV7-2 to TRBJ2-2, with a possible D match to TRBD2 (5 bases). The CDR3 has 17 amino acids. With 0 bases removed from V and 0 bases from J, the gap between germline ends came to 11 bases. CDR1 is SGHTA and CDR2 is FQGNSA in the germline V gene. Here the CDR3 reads CASSLASGVTNTGELFF. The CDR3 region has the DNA TGTGCCAGCAGCTTAGCGAGCGGAGTAACGAACACCGGGGAGCTGTTTTTT.

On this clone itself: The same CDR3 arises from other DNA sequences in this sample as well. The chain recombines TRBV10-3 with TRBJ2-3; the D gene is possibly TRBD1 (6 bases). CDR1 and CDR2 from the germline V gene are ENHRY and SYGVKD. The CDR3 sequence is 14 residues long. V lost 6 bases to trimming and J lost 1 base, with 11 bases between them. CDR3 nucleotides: TGTGCCATCAGCGAGACAGGCGGCACAGATACGCAGTATTTT. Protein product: CAISETGGTDTQYF.

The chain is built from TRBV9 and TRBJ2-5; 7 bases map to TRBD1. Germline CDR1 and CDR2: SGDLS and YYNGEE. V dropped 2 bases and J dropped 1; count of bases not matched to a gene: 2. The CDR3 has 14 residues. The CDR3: CASSVRGLQETQYF. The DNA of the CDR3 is TGTGCCAGCAGCGTGAGGGGGCTCCAAGAGACCCAGTACTTC. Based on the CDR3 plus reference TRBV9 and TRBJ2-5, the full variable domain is DSGVTQTPKHLITATGQRVTLRCSPRSGDLSVYWYQQSLDQGLQFLIQYYNGEERAKGNILERFSAQQFPDLHSELNLSSLELGDSALYFCASSVRGLQETQYFGPGTRLLVL.

This chain's CDR3 is CASSAPGAGREAFF. In DNA form, the CDR3 reads TGTGCCAGCTCAGCGCCAGGGGCAGGGCGGGAAGCTTTCTTT. The genes are TRBV18 and TRBJ1-1, with TRBD1 as a possible D gene (6 bases). Germline V CDR1 and CDR2: KGHSH, LQKENI. Trimming pared 5 bases from V and 8 bases from J, leaving 18 bases between. The CDR3 totals 14 residues.

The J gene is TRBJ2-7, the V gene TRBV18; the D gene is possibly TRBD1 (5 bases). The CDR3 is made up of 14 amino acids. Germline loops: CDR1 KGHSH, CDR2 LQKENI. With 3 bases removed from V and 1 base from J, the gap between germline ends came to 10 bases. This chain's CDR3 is CASSPPGHSYEQYF. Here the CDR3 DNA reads TGTGCCAGCTCACCTCCAGGGCATTCCTACGAGCAGTACTTC.

CDR3 sequence reads: CASSWLGPGELFF. The CDR3 coding sequence is TGTGCCAGCAGCTGGCTAGGCCCCGGGGAGCTGTTTTTT. V gene TRBV7-9 combines with J gene TRBJ2-2; no firm D call. The CDR3 is made up of 13 amino acids. Looked up from germline, CDR1 is SEHNR and CDR2 is FQNEAQ (reference sequence). The V gene lost 4 bases and the J gene lost 6 bases, with 9 bases spanning the gap.

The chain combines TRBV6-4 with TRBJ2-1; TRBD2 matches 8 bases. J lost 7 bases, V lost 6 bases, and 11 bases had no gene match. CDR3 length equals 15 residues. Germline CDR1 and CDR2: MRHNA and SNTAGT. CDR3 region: CASRQRRGAGNEQFF. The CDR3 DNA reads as TGTGCCAGCAGACAACGGCGGGGGGCGGGGAATGAGCAGTTCTTC.

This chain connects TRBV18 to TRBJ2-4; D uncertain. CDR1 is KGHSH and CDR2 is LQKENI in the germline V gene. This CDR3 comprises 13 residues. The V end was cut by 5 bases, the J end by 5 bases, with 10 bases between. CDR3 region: CASSGQRENIQYF. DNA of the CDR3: TGTGCCAGCTCAGGCCAAAGGGAAAACATTCAGTACTTC.

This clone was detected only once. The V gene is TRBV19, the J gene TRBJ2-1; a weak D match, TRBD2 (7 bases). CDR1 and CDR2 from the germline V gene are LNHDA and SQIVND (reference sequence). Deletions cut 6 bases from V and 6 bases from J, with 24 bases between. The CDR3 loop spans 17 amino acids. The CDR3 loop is CASSLGGLNGISNEQFF. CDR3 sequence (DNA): TGTGCCAGTAGCCTCGGGGGGCTGAACGGGATTAGCAATGAGCAGTTCTTC.

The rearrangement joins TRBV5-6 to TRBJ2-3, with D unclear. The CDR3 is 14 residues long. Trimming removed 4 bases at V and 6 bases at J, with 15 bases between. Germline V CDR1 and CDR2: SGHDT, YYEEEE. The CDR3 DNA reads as TGTGCCAGCAGCATCCTGCAGATTGGGGATACGCAGTATTTT. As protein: CASSILQIGDTQYF.

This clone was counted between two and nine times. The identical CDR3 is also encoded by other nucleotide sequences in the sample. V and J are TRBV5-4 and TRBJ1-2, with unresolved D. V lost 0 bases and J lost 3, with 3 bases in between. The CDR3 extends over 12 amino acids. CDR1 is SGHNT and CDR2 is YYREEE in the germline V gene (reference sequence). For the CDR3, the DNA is TGTGCCAGCAGCTTGGATGACTATGGCTACACCTTC. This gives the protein CASSLDDYGYTF.

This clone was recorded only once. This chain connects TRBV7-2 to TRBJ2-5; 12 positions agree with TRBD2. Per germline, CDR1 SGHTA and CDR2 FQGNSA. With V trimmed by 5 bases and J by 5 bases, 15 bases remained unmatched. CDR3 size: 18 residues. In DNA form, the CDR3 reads TGTGCCAGCAGCCGAGCCACTAAAGGACTAGCGGGAAGGGAGACCCAGTACTTC. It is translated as CASSRATKGLAGRETQYF.

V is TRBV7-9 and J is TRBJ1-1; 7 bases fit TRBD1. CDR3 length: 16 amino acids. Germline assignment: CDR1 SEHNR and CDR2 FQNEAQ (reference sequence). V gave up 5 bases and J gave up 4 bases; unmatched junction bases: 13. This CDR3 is CASSPPTGRFGTEAFF. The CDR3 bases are TGTGCCAGCAGCCCGCCGACAGGGAGGTTCGGCACTGAAGCTTTCTTT.

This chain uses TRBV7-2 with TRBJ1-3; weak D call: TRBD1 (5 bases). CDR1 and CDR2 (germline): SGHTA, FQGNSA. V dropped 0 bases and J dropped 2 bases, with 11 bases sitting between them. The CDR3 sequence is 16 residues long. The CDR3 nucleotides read TGTGCCAGCAGCTTAGCTGGGCCAGGGACTGGAAACACCATATATTTT. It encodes CASSLAGPGTGNTIYF.

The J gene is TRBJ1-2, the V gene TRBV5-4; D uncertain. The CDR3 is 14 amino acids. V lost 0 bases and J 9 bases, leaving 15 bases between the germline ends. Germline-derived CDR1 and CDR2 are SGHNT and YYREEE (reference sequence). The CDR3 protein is CASSLEDPSFSYTF. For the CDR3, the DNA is TGTGCCAGCAGCTTGGAGGACCCATCGTTTAGCTACACCTTC. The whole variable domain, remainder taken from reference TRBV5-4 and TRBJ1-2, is ETGVTQSPTHLIKTRGQQVTLRCSSQSGHNTVSWYQQALGQGPQFIFQYYREEENGRGNFPPRFSGLQFPNYSSELNVNALELDDSALYLCASSLEDPSFSYTFGSGTRLTVV.

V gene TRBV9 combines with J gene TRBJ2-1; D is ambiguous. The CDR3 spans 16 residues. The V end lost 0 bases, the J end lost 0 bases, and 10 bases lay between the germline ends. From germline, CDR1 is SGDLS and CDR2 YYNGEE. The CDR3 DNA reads TGTGCCAGCAGCGTAGTGTCCCGGGCCTCCTACAATGAGCAGTTCTTC. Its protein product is CASSVVSRASYNEQFF.

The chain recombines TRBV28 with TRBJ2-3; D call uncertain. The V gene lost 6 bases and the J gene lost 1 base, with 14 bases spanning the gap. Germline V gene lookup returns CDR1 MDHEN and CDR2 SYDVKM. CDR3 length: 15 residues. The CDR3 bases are TGTGCCAGCAGCTCGCAGACTGTCGGCACAGATACGCAGTATTTT. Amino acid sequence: CASSSQTVGTDTQYF.

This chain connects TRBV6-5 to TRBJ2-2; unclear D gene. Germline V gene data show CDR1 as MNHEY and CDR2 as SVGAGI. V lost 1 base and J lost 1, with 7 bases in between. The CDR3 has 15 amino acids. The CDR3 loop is CASSYWQMNTGELFF. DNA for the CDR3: TGTGCCAGCAGTTACTGGCAGATGAACACCGGGGAGCTGTTTTTT.

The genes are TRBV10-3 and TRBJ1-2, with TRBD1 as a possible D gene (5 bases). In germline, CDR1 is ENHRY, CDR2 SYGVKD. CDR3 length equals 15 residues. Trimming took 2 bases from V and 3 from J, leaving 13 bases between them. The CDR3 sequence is CAISEPGDLDYGYTF. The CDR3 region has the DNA TGTGCCATCAGTGAGCCGGGGGACCTGGACTATGGCTACACCTTC.

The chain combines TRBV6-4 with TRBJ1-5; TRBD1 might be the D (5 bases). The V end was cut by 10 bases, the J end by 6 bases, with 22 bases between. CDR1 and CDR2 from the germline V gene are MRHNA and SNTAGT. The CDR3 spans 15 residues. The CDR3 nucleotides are TGTGCCACGCCGCGCCCTCATAGGGGCTGTCAGCCCCAGCATTTT. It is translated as CATPRPHRGCQPQHF.

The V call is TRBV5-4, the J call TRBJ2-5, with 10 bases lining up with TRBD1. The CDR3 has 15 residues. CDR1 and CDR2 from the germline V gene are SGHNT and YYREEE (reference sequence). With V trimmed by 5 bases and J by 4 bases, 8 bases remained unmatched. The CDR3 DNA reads TGTGCCAGCAGGGTGGACAGGGGGAAATCAGAGACCCAGTACTTC. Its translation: CASRVDRGKSETQYF.

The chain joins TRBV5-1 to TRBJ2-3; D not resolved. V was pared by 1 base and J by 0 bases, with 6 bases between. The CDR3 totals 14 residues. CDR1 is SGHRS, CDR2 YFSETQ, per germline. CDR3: CASSLRISTDTQYF. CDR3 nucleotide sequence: TGCGCCAGCAGCTTGCGGATTAGCACAGATACGCAGTATTTT. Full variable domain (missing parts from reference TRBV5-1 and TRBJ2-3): KAGVTQTPRYLIKTRGQQVTLSCSPISGHRSVSWYQQTPGQGLQFLFEYFSETQRNKGNFPGRFSGRQFSNSRSEMNVSTLELGDSALYLCASSLRISTDTQYFGPGTRLTVL.

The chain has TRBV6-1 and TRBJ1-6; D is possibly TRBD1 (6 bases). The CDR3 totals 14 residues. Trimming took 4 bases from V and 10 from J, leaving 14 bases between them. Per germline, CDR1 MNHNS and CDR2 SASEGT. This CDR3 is CASSVEGGGSPLHF. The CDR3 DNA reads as TGTGCCAGCAGTGTGGAAGGGGGAGGATCACCCCTCCACTTT.

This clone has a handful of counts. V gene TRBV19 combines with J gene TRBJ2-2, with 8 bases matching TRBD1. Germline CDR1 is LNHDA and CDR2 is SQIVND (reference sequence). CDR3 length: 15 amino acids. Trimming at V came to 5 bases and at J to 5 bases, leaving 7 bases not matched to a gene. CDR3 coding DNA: TGTGCCAGTAGTCAGGCAGGGGGCTTGACCGGGGAGCTGTTTTTT. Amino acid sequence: CASSQAGGLTGELFF. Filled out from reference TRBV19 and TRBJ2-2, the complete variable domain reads DGGITQSPKYLFRKEGQNVTLSCEQNLNHDAMYWYRQDPGQGLRLIYYSQIVNDFQKGDIAEGYSVSREKKESFPLTVTSAQKNPTAFYLCASSQAGGLTGELFFGEGSRLTVL.

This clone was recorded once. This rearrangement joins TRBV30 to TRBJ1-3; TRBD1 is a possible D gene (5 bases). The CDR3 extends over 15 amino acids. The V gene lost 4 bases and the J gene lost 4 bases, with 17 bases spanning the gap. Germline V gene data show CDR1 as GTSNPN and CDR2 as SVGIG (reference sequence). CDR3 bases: TGTGCCTGGACCCGCGGCGGGGCTCAAGGAAACACCATATATTTT. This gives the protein CAWTRGGAQGNTIYF.

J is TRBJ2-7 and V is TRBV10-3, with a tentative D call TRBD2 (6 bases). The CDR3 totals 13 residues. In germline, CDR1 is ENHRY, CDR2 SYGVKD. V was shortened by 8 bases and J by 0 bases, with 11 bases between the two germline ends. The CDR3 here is CAIGGPDSYEQYF. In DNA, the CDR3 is TGTGCCATCGGAGGGCCCGACTCCTACGAGCAGTACTTC.

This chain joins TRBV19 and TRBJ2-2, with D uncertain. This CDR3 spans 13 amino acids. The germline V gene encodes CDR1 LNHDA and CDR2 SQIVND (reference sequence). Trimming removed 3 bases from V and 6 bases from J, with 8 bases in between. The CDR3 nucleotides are TGTGCCAGTAGTATTGTCGTACCCGGGGAGCTGTTTTTT. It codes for CASSIVVPGELFF. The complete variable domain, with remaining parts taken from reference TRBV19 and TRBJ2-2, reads DGGITQSPKYLFRKEGQNVTLSCEQNLNHDAMYWYRQDPGQGLRLIYYSQIVNDFQKGDIAEGYSVSREKKESFPLTVTSAQKNPTAFYLCASSIVVPGELFFGEGSRLTVL.

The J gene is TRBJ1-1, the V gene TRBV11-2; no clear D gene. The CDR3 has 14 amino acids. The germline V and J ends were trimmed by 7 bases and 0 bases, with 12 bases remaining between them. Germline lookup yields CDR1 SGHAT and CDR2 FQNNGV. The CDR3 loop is CASTWRRVNTEAFF. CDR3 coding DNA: TGTGCCAGCACCTGGCGGCGCGTGAACACTGAAGCTTTCTTT.